This T cell receptor (beta chain) was sequenced for a study of T cell responses to AZD1222 COVID-19 vaccine. Study results and caveats: Just five or six AZD1222 recipients tested seropositive at baseline. Clonal diversity was possibly underestimated, and the donors were mostly white British, with more females.

Doses given second, at about 4 or about 12 weeks, were pooled. Sequencing used immunoSEQ multiplex PCR; TCRdb keeps in-frame clones, though not all of them. Of fewer than 150,000 clones listed, around nine tenths were seen once; the top ten hold approximately 3.5%. This clone was observed a single time. Its matching antigen is unknown. Sequences were derived from peripheral blood, sampled 28 days after the second AZD1222 dose. This sequence was found in an adult who received the AZD1222 COVID-19 vaccine.

The CDR3 DNA reads as TGCAGTGGAAGAGGGTACAATGAGCAGTTCTTC. This gives the protein CSGRGYNEQFF. The chain employs TRBV20-1 and TRBJ2-1, with a tentative D call TRBD2 (5 bases). The V gene lost 7 bases and the J gene lost 4 bases, with 8 bases spanning the gap. Germline CDR1 is DFQATT and CDR2 is SNEGSKA (reference sequence). The CDR3 is 11 amino acids.